The sample holds a few counts of the clone carrying this T cell receptor (beta chain). V was clipped by 1 base and J by 6 bases, with 10 bases between them. This CDR3 spans 13 amino acids. Germline lookup yields CDR1 SGHRS and CDR2 YFSETQ. Naive, central memory, regulatory and stem cell-like memory cells within the CD4+ compartment were sorted using CD45RO/CCR7/CD25/CD127/CD95/CD27. Sequencing targeted expressed TCRB transcripts, as all isolated RNA had been reverse transcribed. The average output of naive, central memory and regulatory T cell samples was roughly 3.6 million reads. Generated by immunoSEQ multiplex PCR, the TCRdb table keeps only in-frame clones and is missing some. The sample has 350,000 to 450,000 clones; roughly 16% are singletons. The sample is drawn from a study of beta chain features in type 1 diabetes.

Sequencing was carried out using naive CD4+ T cells from blood. This sequence joins TRBV5-1 and TRBJ1-2; D is undetermined. The sequence was obtained from a woman under 30 in good health. CDR3: CASSLLSKDGYTF. CDR3 nucleotides: TGCGCCAGCAGCTTGTTATCTAAAGATGGCTACACCTTC.